The 26 T cell receptor beta chains presented below share a single source sample, sequenced in a study of T cell responses to AZD1222 COVID-19 vaccine. Profiling relied on immunoSEQ multiplex PCR, and the TCRdb table lists in-frame clones only, not all of them. The data hold 85,000 or so clones, with about 86% observed a single time. The sample consisted of peripheral blood, taken 28 days after the second AZD1222 dose. Source of these receptors: an adult who received the AZD1222 COVID-19 vaccine.

The chain combines TRBV5-1 with TRBJ2-2; 9 bases are shared with TRBD1. Germline assignment: CDR1 SGHRS and CDR2 YFSETQ. Losses at the gene ends were 4 bases for V and 6 bases for J; bases not matched to a gene: 4. CDR3 length equals 14 residues. In DNA, the CDR3 is TGCGCCAGCAGCAAGGACAGGGGTCCCGGGGAGCTGTTTTTT. It encodes CASSKDRGPGELFF. The complete variable domain, with remaining parts taken from reference TRBV5-1 and TRBJ2-2, reads KAGVTQTPRYLIKTRGQQVTLSCSPISGHRSVSWYQQTPGQGLQFLFEYFSETQRNKGNFPGRFSGRQFSNSRSEMNVSTLELGDSALYLCASSKDRGPGELFFGEGSRLTVL.

The rearrangement joins TRBV28 to TRBJ2-3; 9 bases line up with TRBD1. V lost 5 bases and J lost 4; bases outside the gene matches: 4. CDR3 length: 14 amino acids. From germline, CDR1 is MDHEN and CDR2 SYDVKM. The DNA for the CDR3 is TGTGCCAGCAGTCCGGGACAGGGACCAGATACGCAGTATTTT. This encodes CASSPGQGPDTQYF.

The chain carries TRBV5-1 and TRBJ2-5, with TRBD2 identical over 7 bases. V shed 2 bases, J shed 1 base, and the junction held 8 bases outside the gene matches. Germline V gene data show CDR1 as SGHRS and CDR2 as YFSETQ. The CDR3 runs 16 residues. The CDR3 bases are TGCGCCAGCAGCTTCGGGGGTGGGACTACCCAAGAGACCCAGTACTTC. As protein: CASSFGGGTTQETQYF. Using reference TRBV5-1 and TRBJ2-5 for the parts outside the CDR3, the full variable domain is KAGVTQTPRYLIKTRGQQVTLSCSPISGHRSVSWYQQTPGQGLQFLFEYFSETQRNKGNFPGRFSGRQFSNSRSEMNVSTLELGDSALYLCASSFGGGTTQETQYFGPGTRLLVL.

The J gene is TRBJ1-2, the V gene TRBV27; 12 nucleotides align to TRBD1. Germline values: CDR1 MNHEY, CDR2 SMNVEV (reference sequence). The CDR3 loop spans 16 amino acids. V shed 6 bases and J 4 bases; nucleotides not matched to a gene: 9. CDR3 protein: CASRPTGTGGGYGYTF. CDR3 bases: TGTGCCAGCAGGCCGACCGGGACAGGGGGCGGCTATGGCTACACCTTC.

The CDR3 nucleotides read TGTGCCAGCAGCCAAGAGCCGACGGGCAATCAGCCCCAGCATTTT. Translating it yields CASSQEPTGNQPQHF. V is TRBV3-1 (or the pseudogene TRBV3-2) and J is TRBJ1-5; D not resolved. The CDR3 runs 15 residues. The germline V and J ends were trimmed by 0 bases and 2 bases, with 8 bases remaining between them. The V gene's germline CDR1 is LGHDT and CDR2 YNNKEL (reference sequence).

The chain employs TRBV10-3 and TRBJ2-3; TRBD2 is a possible D gene (7 bases). This CDR3 has 15 residues. In germline, CDR1 is ENHRY, CDR2 SYGVKD. The V end was cut by 8 bases, the J end by 3 bases, with 18 bases between. The CDR3, as DNA: TGTGCCATCTCCCCTGGGGGGGCCTCGACAGATACGCAGTATTTT. It encodes CAISPGGASTDTQYF.

The chain couples TRBV14 to TRBJ2-7; D unresolved. The germline V gene has CDR1 SGHDN and CDR2 FVKESK. The CDR3 spans 14 residues. Trimming took 4 bases from V and 6 from J, leaving 16 bases between them. CDR3 in amino acids: CASSPLGPWSEQYF. Here the CDR3 DNA reads TGTGCCAGCAGCCCATTAGGCCCTTGGAGCGAGCAGTACTTC.

The rearrangement joins TRBV2 to TRBJ2-2, with D possibly being TRBD1 or TRBD2 (5 bases each). The CDR3 contains 13 residues. The V and J ends lost 9 bases and 1 base respectively, with 9 bases between them. Germline V gene sequence: CDR1 SNHLY, CDR2 FYNNEI. The CDR3 nucleotides read TGTGCCAGGGGGGATCTGAACACCGGGGAGCTGTTTTTT. It yields the protein CARGDLNTGELFF.

This chain joins TRBV5-5 and TRBJ2-5; TRBD1 or TRBD2 may be the D gene (6 bases each). The V end lost 5 bases, the J end lost 5 bases, and 16 bases lay between the germline ends. The germline V gene has CDR1 SGHKS and CDR2 YYEKEE (reference sequence). This CDR3 is built from 14 residues. The CDR3 protein is CASRFRGPVETQYF. CDR3 nucleotide sequence: TGTGCCAGCAGGTTTCGGGGGCCGGTGGAGACCCAGTACTTC.

The gene calls are TRBV5-1 and TRBJ2-1; TRBD1 or TRBD2 may be the D gene (6 bases each). Trimming stripped 3 bases from V and 4 bases from J, with 14 bases between. CDR3 length equals 15 residues. Per germline, CDR1 SGHRS and CDR2 YFSETQ. CDR3 DNA sequence: TGCGCCAGCAGCTCACTAGGGGGGCCTTACAATGAGCAGTTCTTC. It encodes CASSSLGGPYNEQFF.

J is TRBJ2-2 and V is TRBV19; D is unclear. V was clipped by 7 bases and J by 0 bases, with 9 bases between them. This CDR3 is built from 14 residues. Per the germline V gene, CDR1 is LNHDA and CDR2 is SQIVND (reference sequence). The CDR3 nucleotides are TGTGCCAGTAAAGAACGAACGAACACCGGGGAGCTGTTTTTT. Protein product: CASKERTNTGELFF.

CDR3 residues: CASSFQNHGDRYSEAFF. The CDR3 coding sequence is TGTGCCAGCAGTTTCCAGAATCACGGCGACCGGTACTCTGAAGCTTTCTTT. The chain links TRBV27 to TRBJ1-1; D uncertain. Germline assignment: CDR1 MNHEY and CDR2 SMNVEV (reference sequence). The V end was cut by 3 bases, the J end by 6 bases, with 23 bases between. This CDR3 has 17 amino acids.

V gene TRBV6-6 combines with J gene TRBJ2-7; 8 bases fit TRBD1. The germline V gene encodes CDR1 MNHNY and CDR2 SVGAGI (reference sequence). The CDR3 is made up of 15 amino acids. V gave up 6 bases and J gave up 2 bases; unmatched junction bases: 9. CDR3 sequence: CASSIQGADTYEQYF. The CDR3 region has the DNA TGTGCCAGCAGCATTCAGGGGGCCGACACCTACGAGCAGTACTTC.

The rearrangement links TRBV20-1 to TRBJ2-5; 8 positions agree with TRBD2. This CDR3 contains 15 residues. V was pared by 6 bases and J by 1 base, with 10 bases of the junction left unmatched. Germline CDR1 reads DFQATT; CDR2 reads SNEGSKA (reference sequence). CDR3 in amino acids: CSASSGAPIQETQYF. The DNA of the CDR3 is TGCAGTGCCAGTAGCGGGGCGCCAATCCAAGAGACCCAGTACTTC.

This rearrangement joins TRBV5-4 to TRBJ2-7, with TRBD1 matching over 10 bases. CDR3 length: 14 residues. Trimming removed 3 bases from V and 5 bases from J; junction bases left unmatched: 5. Per the germline V gene, CDR1 is SGHNT and CDR2 is YYREEE (reference sequence). CDR3 nucleotide sequence: TGTGCCAGCAGCTCCGGGACAGGGGTCCACGAGCAGTACTTC. Translation gives CASSSGTGVHEQYF. Full variable domain (outside the CDR3, taken from reference TRBV5-4 and TRBJ2-7): ETGVTQSPTHLIKTRGQQVTLRCSSQSGHNTVSWYQQALGQGPQFIFQYYREEENGRGNFPPRFSGLQFPNYSSELNVNALELDDSALYLCASSSGTGVHEQYFGPGTRLTVT.

This clone was seen a few times. The chain carries TRBV12-3 or TRBV12-4 and TRBJ1-2, with D possibly matching TRBD1 (5 bases). Trimming pared 11 bases from V and 6 bases from J, leaving 19 bases between. This CDR3 is 13 amino acids long. CDR3 region: CAEYGGFVHGYTF. Here the CDR3 DNA reads TGTGCCGAATACGGGGGGTTTGTGCATGGCTACACCTTC.

The V call is TRBV5-5, the J call TRBJ1-6, with 10 bases aligning to TRBD1. Trimming removed 0 bases from V and 3 bases from J; junction bases left unmatched: 9. Germline V lookup: CDR1 SGHKS, CDR2 YYEKEE (reference sequence). The length of the CDR3 is 19 residues. The CDR3 coding sequence is TGTGCCAGCAGCTTGGCCCAACGGGACAGGGGAAGCTATAATTCACCCCTCCACTTT. It specifies CASSLAQRDRGSYNSPLHF.

The CDR3 sequence: CASSAAREQTQYF. CDR3 DNA sequence: TGTGCCAGCAGCGCGGCTAGGGAGCAGACCCAGTACTTC. The chain is built from TRBV7-3 and TRBJ2-5, with a possible D match to TRBD2 (5 bases). The CDR3 is made up of 13 amino acids. CDR1 is SGHTA, CDR2 FQGTGA, per germline. The ends were cut back, 5 bases at V and 6 bases at J, with 13 bases in the middle.

This rearrangement joins TRBV29-1 to TRBJ2-1; D is possibly TRBD1 (5 bases). Germline CDR1 and CDR2: SQVTM and ANQGSEA. There are 14 residues in the CDR3. Trimming took 4 bases from V and 0 from J, leaving 10 bases between them. The CDR3 reads CSVGGASSYNEQFF. In nucleotides, the CDR3 is TGCAGCGTTGGTGGGGCCAGCTCCTACAATGAGCAGTTCTTC.

The V and J genes are TRBV11-3 and TRBJ2-5, with D possibly being TRBD2 (5 bases). This CDR3 region has 14 residues. Trimming took off 5 bases at V and 5 bases at J, with 15 bases between the two ends. Per germline, CDR1 SGHNT and CDR2 YENEEA. CDR3: CASSPFRTSETQYF. The CDR3 DNA reads TGTGCCAGCAGCCCCTTTCGGACTTCGGAGACCCAGTACTTC.

This clone has just one count. This rearrangement joins TRBV28 to TRBJ1-5; D not resolved. Germline V gene lookup returns CDR1 MDHEN and CDR2 SYDVKM. The germline V and J ends were trimmed by 6 bases and 6 bases, with 9 bases remaining between them. This CDR3 is 12 amino acids long. CDR3 bases: TGTGCCAGCAGAAGAGTCCCTCAGCCCCAGCATTTT. Its translation is CASRRVPQPQHF.

The V call is TRBV9, the J call TRBJ2-7, with 9 bases identical to TRBD1. The length of the CDR3 is 15 residues. Germline-derived CDR1 and CDR2 are SGDLS and YYNGEE. Trimming took 0 bases from V and 3 from J; bases not matched to a gene: 4. As DNA, the CDR3 is TGTGCCAGCAGCGTAGAGTCGGGACAGGGCTACGAGCAGTACTTC. This translates into CASSVESGQGYEQYF. The full variable domain, rest sourced from reference TRBV9 and TRBJ2-7, is DSGVTQTPKHLITATGQRVTLRCSPRSGDLSVYWYQQSLDQGLQFLIQYYNGEERAKGNILERFSAQQFPDLHSELNLSSLELGDSALYFCASSVESGQGYEQYFGPGTRLTVT.

The V and J genes are TRBV7-8 and TRBJ1-5; 8 nucleotides agree with TRBD1. CDR1 and CDR2 (germline): SGHVS, FQNEAQ. Germline trimming cut 5 bases from V and 6 bases from J; bases unmatched to any gene: 27. The CDR3 totals 21 residues. CDR3 DNA sequence: TGTGCCAGCAGCCCCCGTCTGGGGACAGGACCCAGAGGCAATGCAGGTCAGCCCCAGCATTTT. Translation: CASSPRLGTGPRGNAGQPQHF.

V usage is TRBV7-9 and J usage is TRBJ2-2; 9 positions agree with TRBD2. Germline V gene sequence: CDR1 SEHNR, CDR2 FQNEAQ (reference sequence). The CDR3 has 16 amino acids. V shed 5 bases and J 1 base; nucleotides not matched to a gene: 5. The CDR3 DNA follows: TGTGCCAGCAGCCACCGACTAGCGGAGAACACCGGGGAGCTGTTTTTT. Protein sequence: CASSHRLAENTGELFF.

This clone has only a few counts. The V call is TRBV28, the J call TRBJ2-7; D may be TRBD1 (6 bases). The CDR3 consists of 13 residues. Trimming cost V 5 bases and J 7 bases, with 15 bases left between them. The germline CDR1 and CDR2 sequences are MDHEN and SYDVKM. The CDR3 sequence: CASSPQGSLEQYF. Here the CDR3 DNA reads TGTGCCAGCAGTCCTCAGGGGTCATTGGAGCAGTACTTC.

The chain uses TRBV19 and TRBJ1-3, with a possible D match to TRBD1 (5 bases). Looked up from germline, CDR1 is LNHDA and CDR2 is SQIVND (reference sequence). There are 14 residues in the CDR3. The germline V and J ends were trimmed by 8 bases and 0 bases, with 11 bases remaining between them. CDR3 amino acids: CASGDRPSGNTIYF. The CDR3 nucleotides are TGTGCCAGTGGGGACCGCCCCTCTGGAAACACCATATATTTT.